The 7 T cell receptor beta chains presented below share a single source sample, sequenced in a study of T cell responses to AZD1222 COVID-19 vaccine. TCRdb keeps only in-frame clones here, not all; method: immunoSEQ multiplex PCR. The sample holds 80,000 to 100,000 clones, around nine tenths seen once. The sequencing used peripheral blood, collected on day 0 of AZD1222 vaccination. The receptors here all came from an adult in good health.

The rearrangement uses TRBV5-1 and TRBJ1-1; D unclear. V was clipped by 0 bases and J by 7 bases, with 13 bases between them. The CDR3 contains 14 residues. Germline assignment: CDR1 SGHRS and CDR2 YFSETQ. CDR3: CASSLEGSVNEAFF. In nucleotides, the CDR3 is TGCGCCAGCAGCTTGGAAGGGTCCGTGAATGAAGCTTTCTTT.

The chain employs TRBV19 and TRBJ1-5, with D unclear. Germline V gene data show CDR1 as LNHDA and CDR2 as SQIVND (reference sequence). This CDR3 is built from 12 residues. V lost 5 bases to trimming and J lost 3 bases, with 5 bases between them. DNA for the CDR3: TGTGCCAGTAGTTCTCTCAATCAGCCCCAGCATTTT. Its translation: CASSSLNQPQHF.

CDR3 sequence: CASSTGTAQETQYF. For the CDR3, the DNA is TGTGCCAGTAGTACCGGGACAGCCCAAGAGACCCAGTACTTC. The chain uses TRBV19 and TRBJ2-5, with 7 bases aligning to TRBD1. CDR3 size: 14 residues. CDR1 is LNHDA and CDR2 is SQIVND in the germline V gene (reference sequence). The ends lost 4 bases at V and 1 base at J; junction bases unmatched: 3.

This sequence joins TRBV3-1 (or the pseudogene TRBV3-2) and TRBJ2-3, with 8 bases fitting TRBD2. Germline V gene data show CDR1 as LGHDT and CDR2 as YNNKEL (reference sequence). This CDR3 region has 15 residues. V dropped 4 bases and J dropped 6; count of bases not matched to a gene: 9. CDR3 coding DNA: TGTGCCAGCAGCCCCTCCGCAGCGGGGGCGGATACGCAGTATTTT. This codes for CASSPSAAGADTQYF.

This chain uses TRBV5-1 with TRBJ2-7, with 9 bases identical to TRBD2. The CDR3 is made up of 14 amino acids. Germline CDR1 is SGHRS and CDR2 is YFSETQ. Trimming took 0 bases from V and 3 from J; bases not matched to a gene: 1. The CDR3 region is CASSLGSGGYEQYF. The CDR3 DNA is TGCGCCAGCAGCTTGGGTAGCGGGGGCTACGAGCAGTACTTC.

The chain carries TRBV19 and TRBJ1-5; D is ambiguous. The CDR3 totals 13 residues. Germline CDR1 LNHDA, CDR2 SQIVND (reference sequence). V was trimmed by 7 bases and J by 4 bases, leaving 11 bases between them. CDR3 amino acids: CASTQTGNQPQHF. The CDR3 DNA reads as TGTGCCAGTACCCAAACTGGGAATCAGCCCCAGCATTTT.

The chain carries TRBV29-1 and TRBJ2-7; a weak D match, TRBD1 (6 bases). Germline V gives CDR1 SQVTM, CDR2 ANQGSEA. The CDR3 runs 12 residues. The V end was cut by 6 bases, the J end by 0 bases, with 9 bases between. The CDR3 DNA reads TGCAGCGTGAAGGACAGCTCCTACGAGCAGTACTTC. Amino acids: CSVKDSSYEQYF.